The clone carrying this T cell receptor (beta chain) was seen ten or more times. Its antigen remains unidentified. Between the trimmed V and J ends, which lost 1 base and 0 bases, there was a span of 11 bases. The CDR3 contains 16 residues. This entry comes from a study of T-cell reconstitution after alpha-beta-depleted transplantation in children. Overall study findings and caveats: Surviving recipient cells, namely T cells and thymic progenitors, were the source of high day-60 TCRbeta diversity in some patients.

It was with unique molecular identifiers that the TCRbeta library was prepared. Via MiXCR, TCRdb re-called the PCR reads, giving one row per CDR3 protein. The table lists some 550,000 distinct CDR3 sequences, about 21% of them singletons. The chain links TRBV12-3 or TRBV12-4 to TRBJ2-3; TRBD2 might be the D (7 bases). The TCR comes from a boy younger than two who had a stem cell transplant for acute myeloid leukemia, so the T cells may come from the graft donor. This specimen was PBMCs, mostly from graft donor cells, taken 360 days after TCRalphabeta/CD19-depleted stem cell transplant. The CDR3 reads CASSLGRGASTDTQYF. CDR3 coding DNA: TGTGCCAGCAGTTTAGGTCGGGGGGCGAGCACAGATACGCAGTATTTT.